Shown below are 19 T cell receptor beta chains from a single sample sequenced in a study of beta chain features in type 1 diabetes. Overall study results and limits: Among all four CD4+ subsets, Type 1 diabetes patients had TCRB CDR3s that were moderately but significantly shorter.

The authors reverse transcribed all of the isolated RNA, so sequencing captured expressed TCRB transcripts. Clones were sequenced by immunoSEQ multiplex PCR, and TCRdb holds only the in-frame ones, with some missing. The table lists about 340,000 clones, about 14% of them singletons. These TCRs are of unknown antigen specificity. Sequencing was done on a sample of naive CD4+ T cells from blood. These receptors all come from a young woman with type 1 diabetes.

This clone was counted a few times. The chain uses TRBV28 and TRBJ1-1, with a tentative D call TRBD1 (5 bases). Trimming pared 1 base from V and 0 bases from J, leaving 9 bases between. The germline gives CDR1 MDHEN, CDR2 SYDVKM. The CDR3 extends over 15 amino acids. The CDR3 sequence is CASSLSDTLNTEAFF. In nucleotides, the CDR3 is TGTGCCAGCAGTTTATCGGACACTTTGAACACTGAAGCTTTCTTT.

In its sample, this clone was seen a few times. The gene calls are TRBV7-7 and TRBJ2-7; D may be TRBD2 (6 bases). This CDR3 has 16 residues. V lost 2 bases to trimming and J lost 2 bases, with 16 bases between them. Per the germline V gene, CDR1 is SSHAT and CDR2 is FNYEAQ (reference sequence). CDR3 region: CASSLTGTGVPYEQYV. DNA of the CDR3: TGTGCCAGCAGCTTAACGGGAACGGGAGTTCCCTACGAGCAGTACGTC.

In its sample, this clone was seen a few times. The chain recombines TRBV29-1 with TRBJ2-1, with 7 bases matching TRBD2. Unmatched junction bases numbered 8, after V lost 4 bases and J lost 2 bases. This CDR3 has 15 amino acids. In germline, CDR1 is SQVTM, CDR2 ANQGSEA. In DNA form, the CDR3 reads TGCAGCGTTGTTCCCGGGCGGGAGACCTACAATGAGCAGTTCTTC. Translating it yields CSVVPGRETYNEQFF.

The chain employs TRBV7-9 and TRBJ2-2; 9 bases are shared with TRBD2. Trimming cost V 4 bases and J 4 bases; bases outside gene matches: 4. This CDR3 contains 15 residues. The germline V gene encodes CDR1 SEHNR and CDR2 FQNEAQ (reference sequence). The CDR3 region is CASSSLAGTTGELFF. For the CDR3, the DNA is TGTGCCAGCAGCTCCCTAGCGGGAACCACCGGGGAGCTGTTTTTT.

This rearrangement joins TRBV7-8 to TRBJ2-7; the match to TRBD1 covers 7 bases. Trimming removed 6 bases from V and 5 bases from J; junction bases left unmatched: 10. The CDR3 covers 14 residues. The germline V gene encodes CDR1 SGHVS and CDR2 FQNEAQ. The CDR3 sequence: CASSRKTGTHEQYV. CDR3 nucleotide sequence: TGTGCCAGCAGTCGAAAGACAGGGACCCACGAGCAGTACGTC.

Only a few counts were recorded for this clone. The chain has TRBV30 and TRBJ1-2, with a weak D call TRBD1 (5 bases). The germline CDR1 and CDR2 sequences are GTSNPN and SVGIG (reference sequence). The CDR3 loop spans 11 amino acids. Trimming took 7 bases from V and 7 from J, leaving 13 bases between them. CDR3 sequence (DNA): TGTGCCTCTAATAGGGGTACTGGCTACACCTTC. Translated: CASNRGTGYTF.

In this sample, this clone turned up a few times. This chain joins TRBV5-1 and TRBJ2-2; TRBD2 matches 14 bases. V lost 0 bases to trimming and J lost 5 bases; unmatched junction nucleotides: 0. The germline V gene encodes CDR1 SGHRS and CDR2 YFSETQ. The CDR3 has 16 amino acids. CDR3 coding DNA: TGCGCCAGCAGCTTGGGGACTAGCGGGAGGACCGGGGAGCTGTTTTTT. This gives the protein CASSLGTSGRTGELFF.

This sequence joins TRBV11-2 and TRBJ2-3; no reliable D call. The V end lost 5 bases, the J end lost 0 bases, and 6 bases lay between the germline ends. Germline lookup yields CDR1 SGHAT and CDR2 FQNNGV. This CDR3 comprises 13 residues. Here the CDR3 reads CASSPYSTDTQYF. CDR3 in DNA: TGTGCCAGCAGCCCTTATAGCACAGATACGCAGTATTTT.

This clone has a handful of counts. In DNA form, the CDR3 reads TGTGCCAGCAGTATGCAGGGTCGGCGCAATCAGCCCCAGCATTTT. This sequence encodes CASSMQGRRNQPQHF. The genes are TRBV27 and TRBJ1-5; TRBD1 is a possible D gene (5 bases). V lost 5 bases and J lost 2, with 13 bases in between. This CDR3 has 15 residues. Germline assignment: CDR1 MNHEY and CDR2 SMNVEV (reference sequence).

The CDR3 DNA sequence: TGTGCCAGCAGTTTCTTCTACGAGCAGTACTTC. The encoded protein is CASSFFYEQYF. J is TRBJ2-7 and V is TRBV28; D call uncertain. In germline, CDR1 is MDHEN, CDR2 SYDVKM. V lost 3 bases to trimming and J lost 3 bases, with 3 bases between them. There are 11 residues in the CDR3. Looking up the rest from reference TRBV28 and TRBJ2-7 gives the full variable domain: DVKVTQSSRYLVKRTGEKVFLECVQDMDHENMFWYRQDPGLGLRLIYFSYDVKMKEKGDIPEGYSVSREKKERFSLILESASTNQTSMYLCASSFFYEQYFGPGTRLTVT.

This clone was observed a handful of times. The J gene is TRBJ2-1, the V gene TRBV4-3, with 8 positions matching TRBD2. V lost 1 base, J lost 6 bases, and 8 bases stayed unmatched. The germline CDR1 and CDR2 sequences are LGHNA and YSLEER. The CDR3 totals 16 residues. CDR3 in amino acids: CASSQVSSGSTNEQFF. In DNA form, the CDR3 reads TGCGCCAGCAGCCAAGTTTCGAGCGGGAGTACCAATGAGCAGTTCTTC.

This clone was picked up a small number of times. The J gene is TRBJ1-1, the V gene TRBV19; D gene unclear. The length of the CDR3 is 13 residues. Trimming cost V 6 bases and J 5 bases, with 13 bases left between them. Per the germline V gene, CDR1 is LNHDA and CDR2 is SQIVND (reference sequence). The CDR3 here is CASREGGITEAFF. In nucleotides, the CDR3 is TGTGCCAGTAGAGAGGGAGGAATAACTGAAGCTTTCTTT.

This chain uses TRBV6-6 with TRBJ1-5; a possible D gene is TRBD1 (6 bases). This CDR3 spans 16 amino acids. V gave up 6 bases and J gave up 4 bases, with 19 bases separating them. The germline gives CDR1 MNHNY, CDR2 SVGAGI (reference sequence). CDR3 protein: CASSDRLGVFNQPQHF. The CDR3 nucleotides are TGTGCCAGCAGCGACAGGTTGGGCGTGTTTAATCAGCCCCAGCATTTT.

The V gene is TRBV28, the J gene TRBJ2-3; D is possibly TRBD1 (6 bases). The CDR3 length is 16 residues. Trimming stripped 1 base from V and 0 bases from J, with 11 bases between. Germline CDR1 reads MDHEN; CDR2 reads SYDVKM. The DNA for the CDR3 is TGTGCCAGCAGTTTATTCAGGGGAACTAGCACAGATACGCAGTATTTT. Encoded protein: CASSLFRGTSTDTQYF.

This clone showed up just a few times. The CDR3 spells CASTKGLAGEADTQYF. In DNA form, the CDR3 reads TGTGCCAGCACTAAAGGACTAGCGGGAGAGGCAGATACGCAGTATTTT. This chain connects TRBV2 to TRBJ2-3; 13 nucleotides align to TRBD2. CDR3 length: 16 residues. V shed 7 bases, J shed 4 bases, and the junction held 8 bases outside the gene matches. CDR1 is SNHLY, CDR2 FYNNEI, per germline.

This clone occurred a few times. V is TRBV2 and J is TRBJ1-2; D ambiguous. Germline V gene sequence: CDR1 SNHLY, CDR2 FYNNEI. V was shortened by 6 bases and J by 6 bases, with 11 bases between the two germline ends. The CDR3 runs 12 residues. CDR3 DNA: TGTGCCAGCAGCCGAGACTTGGATGGCTACACCTTC. Protein sequence: CASSRDLDGYTF.

The chain joins TRBV6-5 to TRBJ2-4, with 8 bases fitting TRBD1. The V gene's germline CDR1 is MNHEY and CDR2 SVGAGI. V lost 5 bases to trimming and J lost 7 bases; unmatched junction nucleotides: 10. The CDR3 runs to 15 residues. CDR3 protein: CASSTRQGLRNIQYF. The DNA of the CDR3 is TGTGCCAGCAGTACCCGACAGGGGCTAAGGAACATTCAGTACTTC.

This clone showed up just a few times. This chain links TRBV30 with TRBJ2-3, with D perhaps TRBD2 (5 bases). Trimming took off 0 bases at V and 8 bases at J, with 9 bases between the two ends. Germline values: CDR1 GTSNPN, CDR2 SVGIG (reference sequence). This CDR3 region has 12 residues. The CDR3 nucleotides read TGTGCCTGGAGTGTACAAAGCGGTACGCAGTATTTT. Translating gives CAWSVQSGTQYF.

The chain carries TRBV11-3 and TRBJ2-7; TRBD1 matches at 10 bases. Germline V gene data show CDR1 as SGHNT and CDR2 as YENEEA. J was trimmed by 6 bases and V by 4 bases; bases with no gene match: 9. The CDR3 spans 15 residues. The CDR3 region has the DNA TGTGCCAGCAGCTCCGCAGGGACAGGGGTAGGCGAGCAGTACTTC. This translates into CASSSAGTGVGEQYF.